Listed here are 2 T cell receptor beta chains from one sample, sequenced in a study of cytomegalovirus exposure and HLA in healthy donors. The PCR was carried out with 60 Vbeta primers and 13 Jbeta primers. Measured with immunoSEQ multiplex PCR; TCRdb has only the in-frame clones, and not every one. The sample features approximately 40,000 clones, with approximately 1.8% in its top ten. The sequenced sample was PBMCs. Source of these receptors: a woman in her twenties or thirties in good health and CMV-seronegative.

The chain's CDR3 is CASSQERGLVDTIYF. In DNA form, the CDR3 reads TGCGCCAGCAGCCAAGAACGAGGGTTGGTAGACACCATATATTTT. The chain is built from TRBV4-3 and TRBJ1-3; D not certain. Trimming cost V 0 bases and J 8 bases, with 14 bases left between them. CDR3 length: 15 amino acids. From germline, CDR1 is LGHNA and CDR2 YSLEER.

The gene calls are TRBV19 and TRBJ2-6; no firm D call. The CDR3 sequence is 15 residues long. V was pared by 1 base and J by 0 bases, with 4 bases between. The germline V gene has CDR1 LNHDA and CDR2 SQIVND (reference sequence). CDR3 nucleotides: TGTGCCAGTAGTATAGTGAGCTCTGGGGCCAACGTCCTGACTTTC. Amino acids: CASSIVSSGANVLTF.